This T cell receptor (beta chain) was identified during a study of T-cell memory formation after mild COVID-19. Study in general: Most TCR clusters belonged to a single donor.

The study's findings and limits: Nothing confirmed that second-wave clones peaking on day 37 were specific for SARS-CoV-2. Shrinking CD4+ clones were chiefly CM and EM; CD8+ ones were chiefly EMRA. There was a balanced CD4/CD8 profile in clones contracting day 15 to 85, and later expanders leaned CD4+.

As concerns this clonotype: Its target is unknown.

TCRdb ran MiXCR on the 5' RACE reads and lists one entry per CDR3 protein. This sample has 450,000 or so distinct CDR3 sequences, with approximately 25% found just once. The CDR3 has 15 amino acids. Germline V gene sequence: CDR1 SEHNR, CDR2 FQNEAQ (reference sequence). The V and J ends lost 5 bases and 3 bases respectively, with 14 bases between them. The chain combines TRBV7-9 with TRBJ2-1; D not resolved. The sequence came from an adult woman who had mild COVID-19 (a few samples of this study predate the infection). Cell type and time point are not known. Sequenced input: PBMCs or a T cell subset sorted from them (not recorded which). Written as DNA, the CDR3 is TGTGCCAGCAGCCCGATCAAGGGTGGCTACAATGAGCAGTTCTTC. It encodes CASSPIKGGYNEQFF.